This T cell receptor beta chain was retrieved from a study of T-cell reconstitution after alpha-beta-depleted transplantation in children. General study points: T cells produced anew were the main source of T-cell counts and diversity one year after transplant. About two months after transplant, alpha-beta T cells reportedly came from several hundred expanded graft clones.

This clonotype was recorded many times. What it recognizes is unknown. Unique molecular identifiers tagged the TCRbeta library. Via MiXCR, TCRdb re-called the PCR reads, giving one row per CDR3 protein. The sample yields nearly 20,000 distinct CDR3 sequences, 13% seen once. The CDR3 extends over 16 amino acids. With V trimmed by 4 bases and J by 9 bases, 8 bases remained unmatched. Looked up from germline, CDR1 is SGHRS and CDR2 is YFSETQ. Sequencing used PBMCs, mostly from graft donor cells, obtained 60 days after TCRalphabeta/CD19-depleted stem cell transplant. The chain carries TRBV5-1 and TRBJ1-6; TRBD1 matches 12 bases. The clonotype comes from a female patient aged 2-15 years who had a stem cell transplant for congenital amegakaryocytic thrombocytopenia, so the T cells may come from the graft donor. The CDR3 reads CASSPGQGANGSPLHF. The CDR3 DNA reads as TGCGCCAGCAGCCCGGGACAGGGGGCTAACGGTTCACCCCTCCACTTT.